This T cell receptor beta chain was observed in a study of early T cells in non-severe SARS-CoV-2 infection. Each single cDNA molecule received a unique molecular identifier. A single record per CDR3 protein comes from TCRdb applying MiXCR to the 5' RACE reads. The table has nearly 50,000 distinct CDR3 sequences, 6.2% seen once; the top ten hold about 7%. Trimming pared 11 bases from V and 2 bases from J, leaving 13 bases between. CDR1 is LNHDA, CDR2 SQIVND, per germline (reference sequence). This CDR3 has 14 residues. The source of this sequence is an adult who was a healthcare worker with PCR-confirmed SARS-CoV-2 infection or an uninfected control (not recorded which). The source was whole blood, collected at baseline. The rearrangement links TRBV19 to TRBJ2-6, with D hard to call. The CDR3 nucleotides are TGTGCCTCGATTAGGGCAGCTGGGGCCAACGTCCTGACTTTC. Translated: CASIRAAGANVLTF.